This is a list of T cell receptor beta chains from one sample in a study of response to subunit inactivated influenza vaccine. MiXCR, run by TCRdb on the RT-PCR reads, gives a single entry per CDR3 protein. The sample carries about 800,000 distinct CDR3 sequences, about 20% recorded once. The specimen comprised PBMCs from blood, sampled around 5 days after vaccination. These receptors all come from a man aged 45-65 years who received an inactivated influenza vaccine. CDR3s include the opening cysteine and the closing phenylalanine or tryptophan. Fields, in order: J gene, V gene, CDR3 protein.

>TRBJ1-3|TRBV6-2/TRBV6-3
CASNGRLLSGNTIYF
>TRBJ1-1|TRBV12-3/TRBV12-4
CASSLGTRREAFF
>TRBJ2-7|TRBV20-1
CSADGASGASSYEQYF
>TRBJ2-2|TRBV12-5
CASGLNEGLASAGELFF
>TRBJ2-1|TRBV7-8
CASSSRGRAYNEQFF
>TRBJ2-7|TRBV20-1
CSAPFSPYEQYF
>TRBJ1-6|TRBV15
CATSRDYAGGDSPLHF
>TRBJ2-1|TRBV30
CAWKGLAGNDEQFF
>TRBJ2-1|TRBV11-2
CASSSGSLAGYKGGYNEQFF
>TRBJ2-2|TRBV5-5
CASSFRDFYTGELFF
>TRBJ2-2|TRBV28
CASTKRVNTGELFF
>TRBJ2-7|TRBV28
CASSGGGLADEQYF
>TRBJ1-2|TRBV4-2
CASSQARQGGYGYTF
>TRBJ2-7|TRBV15
CATSRDQGYEQYF
>TRBJ2-7|TRBV10-2
CASSVVPGLASYEQYF
>TRBJ2-1|TRBV11-2
CASSLGGQGVYNEQFF
>TRBJ2-1|TRBV7-2
CASTSSAGTYNEQFF